Included here is one TCR beta chain sequence, with context. What it binds is unknown. The germline gives CDR1 SGHRS, CDR2 YFSETQ. The CDR3 runs 16 residues. V shed 0 bases, J shed 3 bases, and the junction held 5 bases outside the gene matches. PCR was performed using 60 Vbeta and 13 Jbeta primers. Assay: immunoSEQ multiplex PCR; the TCRdb copy retains only in-frame clones and omits some. Among over 150,000 clones, under 70% were seen once, and the ten largest hold around 3%. This record belongs to a study of cytomegalovirus exposure and HLA in healthy donors. Overall study context: The 100 million to 120 million unique TCR beta sequences, from approximately 170 million T cells, were found by an earlier analysis. Whole-study results and caveats: A list of 150 to 200 TCR beta chains associated with cytomegalovirus was given. It was reported that TCR beta sequences correctly inferred the HLA-A and HLA-B alleles for most subjects.

The rearrangement uses TRBV5-1 and TRBJ2-1; 8 bases align to TRBD1. Sequenced material: PBMCs. The clonotype comes from a middle-aged woman in good health and CMV-seropositive. The CDR3 sequence is CASSLVGTGVYNEQFF. In DNA, the CDR3 is TGCGCCAGCAGCTTGGTCGGGACAGGCGTCTACAATGAGCAGTTCTTC.